Below are 3 T cell receptor beta chains sequenced from a single sample in a study of T-cell memory formation after mild COVID-19. TCRdb passed the 5' RACE reads through MiXCR, listing each CDR3 protein once. The sample contains about 400,000 distinct CDR3 sequences, 16% of which appear only once. Sequenced: PBMCs or a T cell subset sorted from them (not recorded which). The receptors come from a man aged 18-30 years who had mild COVID-19 (a few samples of this study predate the infection). Cell type and time point are not known.

This clonotype showed up just a few times. J is TRBJ2-2 and V is TRBV4-3, with 8 positions matching TRBD1. The trim removed 0 bases at V and 3 bases at J, leaving 6 bases unmatched. This CDR3 is built from 17 residues. In germline, CDR1 is LGHNA, CDR2 YSLEER. The CDR3 DNA reads as TGCGCCAGCAGCCAAGATAGCGCGGGACAGGACACCGGGGAGCTGTTTTTT. Translating it yields CASSQDSAGQDTGELFF.

This clonotype has just a few counts. V gene TRBV7-2 combines with J gene TRBJ2-7; 8 nucleotides agree with TRBD1. V dropped 1 base and J dropped 5; count of bases not matched to a gene: 7. CDR1 SGHTA and CDR2 FQGNSA come from the germline V gene. CDR3 length equals 15 residues. The CDR3: CASSLGRTGLDEQYV. The CDR3 DNA sequence: TGTGCCAGCAGCTTAGGGCGGACAGGGCTTGACGAGCAGTACGTC.

The chain employs TRBV10-2 and TRBJ1-3; D is undetermined. This CDR3 contains 18 residues. Trimming removed 4 bases from V and 0 bases from J, with 19 bases in between. Per the germline V gene, CDR1 is WSHSY and CDR2 is SAAADI. The CDR3 nucleotides are TGCGCCAGCAGTGGACAAGGAAATTCGGCCAGCTCTGGAAACACCATATATTTT. This encodes CASSGQGNSASSGNTIYF.